These 6 T cell receptor beta chains were all obtained from the same sample, sequenced in a study of blood T cell repertoires in COVID-19. Some clones are missing from TCRdb's copy, which holds only in-frame ones; the method was immunoSEQ multiplex PCR. Of some 37,000 clones detected, 80% to 90% appear once; the ten largest clones hold around 9%. Sequencing was performed on peripheral blood. The receptors shown here come from a woman in her 70s with acute or convalescent COVID-19.

A single count supports this clone. The chain joins TRBV18 to TRBJ1-5, with D possibly being TRBD1 (5 bases). The germline gives CDR1 KGHSH, CDR2 LQKENI. Between the trimmed V and J ends, which lost 5 bases and 6 bases, there was a span of 17 bases. The CDR3 covers 15 residues. The DNA for the CDR3 is TGTGCCAGCTCAACGCCGGGACTTGACGGTCAGCCCCAGCATTTT. It is translated as CASSTPGLDGQPQHF.

The rearrangement uses TRBV3-1 (or the pseudogene TRBV3-2) and TRBJ1-1; 8 bases line up with TRBD1. After removal of 3 bases from V and 4 bases from J, the junction contained 7 bases not matched to a gene. Germline V gene sequence: CDR1 LGHDT, CDR2 YNNKEL (reference sequence). The CDR3 length is 15 residues. This CDR3 is CASSQMTGVGTEAFF. The DNA for the CDR3 is TGTGCCAGCAGCCAGATGACAGGGGTCGGCACTGAAGCTTTCTTT.

V usage is TRBV30 and J usage is TRBJ1-6; D unresolved. Germline V gene lookup returns CDR1 GTSNPN and CDR2 SVGIG (reference sequence). CDR3 length: 14 amino acids. Trimming cost V 0 bases and J 7 bases, with 10 bases left between them. In nucleotides, the CDR3 is TGTGCCTGGAGTGTTTCCGTCCTAAATTCACCCCTCCACTTT. This translates into CAWSVSVLNSPLHF.

The gene calls are TRBV29-1 and TRBJ2-5; 9 bases fit TRBD2. This CDR3 has 12 amino acids. After removal of 7 bases from V and 4 bases from J, the junction contained 4 bases not matched to a gene. Germline CDR1 reads SQVTM; CDR2 reads ANQGSEA. The CDR3 here is CSALAGAETQYF. In DNA, the CDR3 is TGCAGCGCCTTAGCGGGAGCAGAGACCCAGTACTTC. The full variable domain, with the rest looked up from reference TRBV29-1 and TRBJ2-5, is SAVISQKPSRDICQRGTSLTIQCQVDSQVTMMFWYRQQPGQSLTLIATANQGSEATYESGFVIDKFPISRPNLTFSTLTVSNMSPEDSSIYLCSALAGAETQYFGPGTRLLVL.

The V and J genes are TRBV6-5 and TRBJ1-4; D unresolved. The germline V gene has CDR1 MNHEY and CDR2 SVGAGI. This CDR3 is 13 amino acids long. Trimming shortened V by 5 bases and J by 5 bases, and 9 bases separated the two germline ends. As DNA, the CDR3 is TGTGCCAGCAGTCCCGGGAAAAATGAAAAACTGTTTTTT. It specifies CASSPGKNEKLFF.

The gene calls are TRBV20-1 and TRBJ2-4; D not resolved. CDR1 and CDR2 (germline): DFQATT, SNEGSKA (reference sequence). Between the trimmed V and J ends, which lost 3 bases and 3 bases, there was a span of 12 bases. This CDR3 spans 14 amino acids. The CDR3 DNA sequence: TGCAGTGCTAGTCCCGGGTTCGACAAAAACATTCAGTACTTC. Translating it yields CSASPGFDKNIQYF.